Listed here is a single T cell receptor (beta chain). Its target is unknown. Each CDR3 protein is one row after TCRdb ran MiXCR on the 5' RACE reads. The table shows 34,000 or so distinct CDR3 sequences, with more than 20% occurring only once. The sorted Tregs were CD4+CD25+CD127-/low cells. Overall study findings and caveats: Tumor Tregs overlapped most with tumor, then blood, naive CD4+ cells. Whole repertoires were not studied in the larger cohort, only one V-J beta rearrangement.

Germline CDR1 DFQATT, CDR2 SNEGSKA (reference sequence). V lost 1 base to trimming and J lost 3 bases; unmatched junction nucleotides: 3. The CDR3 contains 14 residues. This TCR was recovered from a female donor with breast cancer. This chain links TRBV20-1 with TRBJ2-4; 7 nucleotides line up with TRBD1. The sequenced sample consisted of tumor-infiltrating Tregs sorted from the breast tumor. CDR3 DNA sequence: TGCAGTGCTAGAGGAAACAGGGGCAAAAACATTCAGTACTTC. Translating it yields CSARGNRGKNIQYF.